The sequence of this TCR beta chain was determined in a study of blood T cell repertoires in COVID-19. At the level of the study: Both acute and convalescent COVID-19 samples were obtained from the United States, Italy and Spain. Nucleic acid was either cDNA or gDNA, and it came from T cells, B-cell-depleted T cells, or PBMCs.

Germline V lookup: CDR1 MDHEN, CDR2 SYDVKM. V was pared by 7 bases and J by 4 bases, with 16 bases between. CDR3 size: 14 residues. As originally analysed: Using reference gene primer amplification, nucleated cell counts were estimated. Generated by immunoSEQ multiplex PCR, the TCRdb table keeps only in-frame clones and is missing some. That table furnishes V, J and clone size, whereas the DNA furnished D and trimming. The sample has 250,000 to 300,000 clones; approximately 87% are singletons. The sample comprised peripheral blood. This chain links TRBV28 with TRBJ1-2; D unclear. The TCR sequence derives from a man in his sixties who had recovered from COVID-19. The CDR3 is CASTRGQASYGYTF. The CDR3 DNA follows: TGTGCCAGCACCCGTGGGCAGGCCAGCTATGGCTACACCTTC.